Shown below are 4 T cell receptor beta chains from a single sample sequenced in a study of blood T cell repertoires in COVID-19. Repertoires were generated with immunoSEQ multiplex PCR, while TCRdb's copy carries only in-frame clones and drops some. The sample records approximately 79,000 clones, roughly 91% being singletons. The material sequenced was peripheral blood. The source of these receptors is a man aged 60 to 69 with acute or convalescent COVID-19.

For this clone: Mismatch with germline at one junction end may stem from a read error. The J gene is TRBJ2-7, the V gene TRBV7-9; D might be TRBD1 (7 bases). The germline CDR1 and CDR2 sequences are SEHNR and FQNEAQ (reference sequence). There are 14 residues in the CDR3. DNA for the CDR3: TGTGCCAGCAGCTCGGGACAGCCCGGGGGAAGCAGCCACTTC. Translated: CASSSGQPGGSSHF. Combining the CDR3 with reference TRBV7-9 and TRBJ2-7 gives the whole variable domain DTGVSQNPRHKITKRGQNVTFRCDPISEHNRLYWYRQTLGQGPEFLTYFQNEAQLEKSRLLSDRFSAERPKGSFSTLEIQRTEQGDSAMYLCASSSGQPGGSSHFGPGTRLTVT.

This clone appeared a few times. V gene TRBV29-1 combines with J gene TRBJ1-6; D perhaps matches TRBD1 (6 bases). The CDR3 extends over 13 amino acids. V lost 4 bases and J 10 bases, leaving 14 bases between the germline ends. The germline V gene has CDR1 SQVTM and CDR2 ANQGSEA. CDR3 DNA sequence: TGCAGCGTTGTGGTCAGCCAGGGGTCACCCCTCCACTTT. Its translation: CSVVVSQGSPLHF.

Written as DNA, the CDR3 is TGTGCCAGCAGCCTCCAGGGGTGGACACTTCAAGAGACCCAGTACTTC. It codes for CASSLQGWTLQETQYF. This sequence joins TRBV14 and TRBJ2-5; tentatively, D is TRBD1 (6 bases). Trimming left V 4 bases short and J 2 bases short, with 17 bases between. CDR3 length equals 16 residues. Germline V CDR1 and CDR2: SGHDN, FVKESK.

This chain joins TRBV29-1 and TRBJ2-5; TRBD2 matches at 8 bases. V lost 4 bases, J lost 4 bases, and 11 bases stayed unmatched. Germline V gives CDR1 SQVTM, CDR2 ANQGSEA. The length of the CDR3 is 15 residues. CDR3 loop: CSVVPTPGLGETQYF. In DNA, the CDR3 is TGCAGCGTTGTGCCCACACCGGGACTAGGAGAGACCCAGTACTTC. Supplemented by reference TRBV29-1 and TRBJ2-5, the full variable domain reads SAVISQKPSRDICQRGTSLTIQCQVDSQVTMMFWYRQQPGQSLTLIATANQGSEATYESGFVIDKFPISRPNLTFSTLTVSNMSPEDSSIYLCSVVPTPGLGETQYFGPGTRLLVL.